This T cell receptor (beta chain) was documented in a study of T cell repertoires in cytomegalovirus infection. TCRdb analysed the reads with MiXCR anew, one entry per CDR3 protein. The profile shows about 120,000 distinct CDR3 sequences, 30% of them singletons. Germline V gene data show CDR1 as SEHNR and CDR2 as FQNEAQ (reference sequence). Trimming at V came to 4 bases and at J to 7 bases, leaving 9 bases not matched to a gene. The CDR3 sequence is 15 residues long. This clonotype has just a few counts. Its cognate antigen is unknown. Sequenced here: CD8+ T cells from cultured PBMCs, sampled from culture after CMV antigen stimulation. The rearrangement uses TRBV7-9 and TRBJ1-5; TRBD1 matches 8 bases. The clonotype was recovered from a human donor in good health (CMV status not recorded). Some clones in this sample may be carry-over from other donors' samples. CDR3 in amino acids: CASSSSDRAGQPQHF. The CDR3 DNA sequence: TGTGCCAGCAGCTCCTCGGACAGGGCGGGACAGCCCCAGCATTTT.